This T cell receptor beta chain was recovered during a study of graft-versus-host responses after intestinal transplantation. The overall study: Isolated intestinal, liver-intestinal, or multivisceral transplants had been given to the recipients.

The CDR3 sequence is 15 residues long. CDR1 and CDR2 from the germline V gene are MGHRA and YSYEKL. V shed 1 base and J 5 bases; nucleotides not matched to a gene: 2. The repertoire was sequenced with immunoSEQ multiplex PCR; TCRdb's copy has only in-frame clones and lacks some. This sample has 65,000 to 90,000 clones; 85% to 95% occur once, and the top ten carry roughly 0.4%. Remarks on this clone: The antigen is unknown.

The sample in question was unstimulated CD8+ T cells sorted from spleen or lymph node cells, obtained before transplant. This TCR was sampled from a human donor who was the organ donor for an intestinal transplant. This chain joins TRBV4-1 and TRBJ1-5; the match to TRBD1 covers 10 bases. Here the CDR3 DNA reads TGCGCCAGCAGCCAAGGACAGGGGGCTTATCAGCCCCAGCATTTT. It translates to CASSQGQGAYQPQHF.